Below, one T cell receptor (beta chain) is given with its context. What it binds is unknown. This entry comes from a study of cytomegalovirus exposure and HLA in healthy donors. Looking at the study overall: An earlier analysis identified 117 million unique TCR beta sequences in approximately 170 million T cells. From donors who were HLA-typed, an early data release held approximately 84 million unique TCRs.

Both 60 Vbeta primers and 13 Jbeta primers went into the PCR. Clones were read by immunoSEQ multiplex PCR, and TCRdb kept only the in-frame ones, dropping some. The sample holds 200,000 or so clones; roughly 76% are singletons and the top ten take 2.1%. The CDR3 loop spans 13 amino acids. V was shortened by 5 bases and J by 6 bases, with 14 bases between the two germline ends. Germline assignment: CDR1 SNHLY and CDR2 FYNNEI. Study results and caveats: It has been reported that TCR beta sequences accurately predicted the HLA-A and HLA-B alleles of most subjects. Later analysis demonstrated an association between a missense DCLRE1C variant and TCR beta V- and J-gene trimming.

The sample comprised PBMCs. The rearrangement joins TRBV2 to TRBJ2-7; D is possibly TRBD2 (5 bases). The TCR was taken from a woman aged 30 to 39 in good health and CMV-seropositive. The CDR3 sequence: CASSMRVPSEQYF. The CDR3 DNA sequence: TGTGCCAGCAGTATGAGGGTTCCGAGCGAGCAGTACTTC. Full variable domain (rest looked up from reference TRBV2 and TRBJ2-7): EPEVTQTPSHQVTQMGQEVILRCVPISNHLYFYWYRQILGQKVEFLVSFYNNEISEKSEIFDDQFSVERPDGSNFTLKIRSTKLEDSAMYFCASSMRVPSEQYFGPGTRLTVT.